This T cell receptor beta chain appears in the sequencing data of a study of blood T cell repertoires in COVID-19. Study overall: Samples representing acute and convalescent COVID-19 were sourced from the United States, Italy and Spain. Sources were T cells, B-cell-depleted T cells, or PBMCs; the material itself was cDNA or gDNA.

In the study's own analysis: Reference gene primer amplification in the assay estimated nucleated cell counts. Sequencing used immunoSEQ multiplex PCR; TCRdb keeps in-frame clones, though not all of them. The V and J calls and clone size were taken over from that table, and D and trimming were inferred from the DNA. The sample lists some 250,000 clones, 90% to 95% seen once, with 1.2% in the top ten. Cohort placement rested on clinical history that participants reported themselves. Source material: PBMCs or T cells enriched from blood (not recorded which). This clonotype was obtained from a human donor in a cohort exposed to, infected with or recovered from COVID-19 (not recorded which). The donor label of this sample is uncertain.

The CDR3: CAIRDSSGANVLTF. DNA of the CDR3: TGTGCCATCAGGGACAGCTCTGGGGCCAACGTCCTGACTTTC. This chain joins TRBV10-3 and TRBJ2-6; tentative D call: TRBD1 (6 bases). Germline V lookup: CDR1 ENHRY, CDR2 SYGVKD. The CDR3 covers 14 residues. Trimming removed 6 bases at V and 0 bases at J, with 6 bases between.